A selection of T cell receptor beta chains follows, all from one sample in a study of OX40 agonist ivuxolimab in advanced cancers. The data were produced by immunoSEQ multiplex PCR, yet TCRdb's version contains in-frame clones alone and is incomplete. This table holds around 30,000 clones, approximately 90% found once. Specimen: CD4+ or CD8+ T cells sorted from blood, collected in a trial of the OX40 agonist ivuxolimab. These receptors all stem from an adult with an advanced solid tumor such as melanoma, head and neck, liver or kidney cancer. Both conserved end residues are part of each CDR3. D genes are given only for firm matches. The listing skips clone size in some rows; elsewhere it reads once, few, many or a size class.

v_call	d_call	j_call	clone_size	cdr3_aa	cdr3_nt
TRBV6-6	NA	TRBJ2-1	NA	CATGLGRIEQFF	TGTGCCACCGGACTGGGGAGGATTGAGCAGTTCTTC
TRBV5-4	TRBD2	TRBJ2-7	NA	CASSLVSSGSGFWDEQYF	TGTGCCAGCAGCTTGGTTTCCAGCGGGAGCGGGTTTTGGGACGAGCAGTACTTC
TRBV10-1	NA	TRBJ1-1	few	CASLTNVRNTEAFF	TGCGCCAGCTTAACCAACGTGAGGAACACTGAAGCTTTCTTT
TRBV4-2	TRBD2	TRBJ2-3	NA	CASSQDHGGFVGGLQWQYF	TGTGCCAGCAGCCAAGATCACGGAGGGTTCGTGGGGGGGTTGCAGTGGCAGTATTTT
TRBV7-6	NA	TRBJ2-5	NA	CASSNPNFQETQYF	TGTGCCAGCAGCAACCCAAATTTCCAAGAGACCCAGTACTTC
TRBV7-7	NA	TRBJ2-5	NA	CASSSRDGETQYF	TGTGCCAGCAGCTCTAGGGACGGCGAGACCCAGTACTTC
TRBV10-2	NA	TRBJ1-1	NA	CASSDYTATEAFF	TGCGCCAGCAGTGATTATACAGCCACTGAAGCTTTCTTT
TRBV5-4	NA	TRBJ1-6	NA	CASSLWSAYNSPLHF	TGTGCCAGCAGCCTGTGGTCGGCGTATAATTCACCCCTCCACTTT
TRBV5-6	TRBD1	TRBJ2-7	NA	CASSGNGQGIFYEQYF	TGTGCCAGCAGCGGAAATGGACAGGGGATTTTCTACGAGCAGTACTTC
TRBV27	NA	TRBJ2-7	NA	CASSPGPAYEQYF	TGTGCCAGCAGTCCCGGACCGGCGTACGAGCAGTACTTC
TRBV9	NA	TRBJ1-2	NA	CASSVESGGYTF	TGTGCCAGCAGCGTAGAGTCAGGCGGCTACACCTTC
TRBV6-1	NA	TRBJ1-5	NA	CASSMFDSNQPQHF	TGTGCCAGCAGTATGTTCGATAGCAATCAGCCCCAGCATTTT
TRBV6-6	TRBD1	TRBJ1-5	NA	CASSRGISNQPQHF	TGTGCCAGCAGCAGGGGGATTAGCAATCAGCCCCAGCATTTT
TRBV7-9	NA	TRBJ1-2	NA	CASSSDGKTYYGYTF	TGTGCCAGCAGCTCAGACGGGAAAACCTACTATGGCTACACCTTC
TRBV6-1	NA	TRBJ1-5	NA	CASSEVTATNQPQHF	TGTGCCAGCAGTGAAGTGACAGCCACCAATCAGCCCCAGCATTTT
TRBV10-3	TRBD2	TRBJ2-7	NA	CAISDGTGGGSYEQYF	TGTGCCATCAGTGATGGGACGGGAGGGGGATCCTACGAGCAGTACTTC
TRBV27	TRBD1	TRBJ1-2	NA	CASSLSGQTYGYTF	TGTGCCAGCAGTTTATCGGGACAGACCTATGGCTACACCTTC
TRBV5-4	NA	TRBJ2-7	NA	CASSGGGSEVSPYEQYF	TGTGCCAGCAGCGGGGGTGGGAGCGAGGTGTCCCCCTACGAGCAGTACTTC
TRBV7-8	TRBD1	TRBJ2-7	NA	CASSPGQGSSYEQYF	TGTGCCAGCAGCCCCGGACAGGGGAGCTCCTACGAGCAGTACTTC
TRBV29-1	TRBD2	TRBJ2-5	NA	CSAHLLAGPQETQYF	TGCAGCGCCCATCTACTAGCGGGACCACAAGAGACCCAGTACTTC
TRBV9	NA	TRBJ2-2	NA	CASSAGQNTGELFF	TGTGCCAGCAGCGCGGGACAGAACACCGGGGAGCTGTTTTTT
TRBV7-6	NA	TRBJ2-1	NA	CASSSESNEQFF	TGTGCCAGCAGCTCTGAATCCAATGAGCAGTTCTTC
TRBV30	NA	TRBJ2-1	NA	CAWSWANEQFF	TGTGCCTGGAGTTGGGCAAATGAGCAGTTCTTC
TRBV11-2	NA	TRBJ1-1	NA	CASSLVGPGWNTEAFF	TGTGCCAGCAGCTTAGTCGGCCCGGGGTGGAACACTGAAGCTTTCTTT
TRBV19	NA	TRBJ2-7	NA	CASSPRDGSSYEQYF	TGTGCCAGTAGTCCGCGGGACGGGAGTTCCTACGAGCAGTACTTC
TRBV2	NA	TRBJ2-1	NA	CASGADEQFF	TGTGCCAGCGGCGCAGATGAGCAGTTCTTC
TRBV4-3	NA	TRBJ1-3	NA	CASSQDPRAGAGNTIYF	TGCGCCAGCAGCCAAGATCCCAGGGCAGGCGCTGGAAACACCATATATTTT
TRBV7-9	TRBD2	TRBJ2-7	once	CASSFDGLADYEQYF	TGTGCCAGCAGCTTTGACGGACTAGCGGACTACGAGCAGTACTTC
TRBV11-2	NA	TRBJ2-3	NA	CASSLLLSTDTQYF	TGTGCCAGCAGCTTGCTACTGAGCACAGATACGCAGTATTTT
TRBV11-2	NA	TRBJ2-7	NA	CASSLGGSYEQYF	TGTGCCAGCAGCTTGGGGGGCTCCTACGAGCAGTACTTC
TRBV2	NA	TRBJ1-1	NA	CASRDSGFTEAFF	TGTGCCAGCAGGGACTCGGGGTTCACTGAAGCTTTCTTT
TRBV9	TRBD2	TRBJ2-7	NA	CASSDSLAGGPYEQYF	TGTGCCAGCAGCGACTCTTTAGCGGGAGGCCCCTACGAGCAGTACTTC
TRBV4-1	TRBD2	TRBJ2-3	NA	CASSQLFSGRTTSTDTQYF	TGCGCCAGCAGCCAATTGTTTAGCGGGAGGACAACTAGCACAGATACGCAGTATTTT
TRBV7-8	TRBD1	TRBJ2-7	NA	CASSLVSGQRGFEQYF	TGTGCCAGCAGCTTAGTTTCGGGACAGAGGGGTTTTGAGCAGTACTTC
TRBV27	TRBD1	TRBJ2-3	NA	CASSLHNSGTGSTDTQYF	TGTGCCAGCAGTTTACACAACTCCGGGACAGGGAGCACAGATACGCAGTATTTT
TRBV7-8	TRBD2	TRBJ2-2	NA	CASSSPVGRASTGELFF	TGTGCCAGCAGCTCCCCGGTCGGGAGGGCCAGCACCGGGGAGCTGTTTTTT
TRBV13	NA	TRBJ2-1	NA	CASSSRTDGKRSSYNEQFF	TGTGCCAGCAGCTCCCGGACAGACGGTAAACGGAGCTCCTACAATGAGCAGTTCTTC
TRBV6-6	NA	TRBJ1-1	NA	CASSYVSHFTETEAFF	TGTGCCAGCAGTTACGTTTCTCACTTTACTGAAACTGAAGCTTTCTTT
TRBV30	TRBD2	TRBJ2-1	NA	CAWSVVLADYNEQFF	TGTGCCTGGAGTGTAGTACTAGCGGATTACAATGAGCAGTTCTTC
TRBV19	NA	TRBJ1-5	NA	CASSISGGNQPQHF	TGTGCCAGTAGTATTTCGGGCGGCAATCAGCCCCAGCATTTT
TRBV29-1	TRBD2	TRBJ2-1	NA	CSCWGGANTYNEQFF	TGCAGCTGTTGGGGAGGGGCTAATACCTACAATGAGCAGTTCTTC
TRBV5-1	TRBD2	TRBJ2-7	NA	CASSTMEASGRALSYEQYF	TGCGCCAGCAGCACAATGGAGGCTAGCGGGAGGGCCCTCTCCTACGAGCAGTACTTC
TRBV27	NA	TRBJ2-1	NA	CASSEGTGGHEQFF	TGTGCCAGCAGTGAAGGGACGGGGGGCCATGAGCAGTTCTTC
TRBV11-3	NA	TRBJ1-2	few	CASSLSPSDGYTF	TGTGCCAGCAGCTTAAGCCCATCGGATGGCTACACCTTC
TRBV7-8	TRBD1	TRBJ2-1	NA	CASRLDRGHGEQFF	TGTGCCAGCAGGCTAGACAGGGGGCACGGTGAGCAGTTCTTC
TRBV19	TRBD1	TRBJ2-7	NA	CASSMGGQGNYEQYF	TGTGCCAGTAGTATGGGGGGACAGGGAAACTACGAGCAGTACTTC
TRBV7-8	NA	TRBJ1-2	NA	CASSLRGSPNYGYTF	TGTGCCAGCAGCCTCCGGGGCTCACCTAACTATGGCTACACCTTC
TRBV5-1	TRBD1	TRBJ2-3	NA	CASSWSGTGTGTDTQYF	TGCGCCAGCAGCTGGAGTGGTACCGGGACAGGGACAGATACGCAGTATTTT
TRBV7-8	TRBD2	TRBJ2-3	NA	CASSLPTSGPTDTQYF	TGTGCCAGCAGCCTACCGACTAGCGGCCCCACAGATACGCAGTATTTT
TRBV7-6	TRBD2	TRBJ2-1	NA	CASSLLPGLAGGSYNEQFF	TGTGCCAGCAGCTTATTGCCGGGACTAGCGGGAGGTTCCTACAATGAGCAGTTCTTC
TRBV15	NA	TRBJ2-7	NA	CATSRDLGEQYF	TGTGCCACCAGCAGAGATCTGGGCGAGCAGTACTTC
TRBV20-1	TRBD1	TRBJ2-7	NA	CSARQGAEQYF	TGCAGTGCTAGACAGGGGGCCGAGCAGTACTTC
TRBV6-5	NA	TRBJ1-4	NA	CASSPGEKLFF	TGTGCCAGCAGCCCCGGTGAAAAACTGTTTTTT